This T cell receptor (beta chain) derives from a study of T cells after somatic rescue of genetic block. This clone occurred once. Profiling relied on immunoSEQ multiplex PCR, and the TCRdb table lists in-frame clones only, not all of them. The repertoire holds 80,000 to 90,000 clones, about 90% seen once, with roughly 1.7% in the top ten. The CDR3 sequence is 17 residues long. Germline V gene data show CDR1 as SGHNT and CDR2 as YYREEE (reference sequence). V shed 4 bases and J shed 0 bases, with 17 bases lying between them. Sequenced: peripheral blood mononuclear cells (PBMCs). The rearrangement joins TRBV5-4 to TRBJ1-3; D possibly corresponds to TRBD1 (6 bases). The sequence was collected from a woman younger than 35. The CDR3 reads CASSTGRGGSSGNTIYF. The CDR3 DNA is TGTGCCAGCAGCACTGGGAGGGGGGGTAGCTCTGGAAACACCATATATTTT.